This T cell receptor (beta chain) was recovered during a study of beta chain features in type 1 diabetes. Study summary: Patients and healthy donors were similar in age, gender and cell yields. Study results and caveats: Shorter TCRB CDR3s, moderately but significantly so, marked every one of the four CD4+ subsets in Type 1 diabetes patients.

Expressed TCRB transcripts were sequenced because the isolated RNA had all been reverse transcribed beforehand. Clones were read by immunoSEQ multiplex PCR, and TCRdb kept only the in-frame ones, dropping some. The sample yields about 900,000 clones, about a sixth seen once. Germline V gene data show CDR1 as MDHEN and CDR2 as SYDVKM. V was shortened by 2 bases and J by 1 base, with 8 bases between the two germline ends. The CDR3 contains 14 residues. This clone was recorded a few times. What it recognizes is unknown. Source material: naive CD4+ T cells from blood. This TCR derives from a woman in her late teens or twenties in good health. This chain connects TRBV28 to TRBJ2-5; no firm D call. This chain's CDR3 is CASSLPLGQETQYF. CDR3 nucleotides: TGTGCCAGCAGTTTACCGCTAGGCCAAGAGACCCAGTACTTC.